Below, 27 T cell receptor beta chains from the same sample are listed, as sequenced in a study of T cells after yellow fever vaccination. Using its own MiXCR run on the 5' RACE reads, TCRdb lists one record per CDR3 protein. This repertoire shows about 42,000 distinct CDR3 sequences, 6% to 7% found once; its top ten account for around 9.3%. The material was PBMCs, either bulk or a sorted T-cell subset (CD4+, CD8+, memory, or dextramer-sorted; not recorded which), obtained 45 days after the yellow fever booster vaccination. The origin of the receptors is a man younger than 45 who received the YFV17D yellow fever vaccine.

This clonotype was seen a handful of times. This chain joins TRBV12-3 or TRBV12-4 and TRBJ1-3; D is undetermined. Trimming pared 3 bases from V and 1 base from J, leaving 7 bases between. This CDR3 is 14 amino acids long. The CDR3 here is CASSFRGSGNTIYF. The DNA for the CDR3 is TGTGCCAGCAGTTTTCGGGGTTCTGGAAACACCATATATTTT.

This clonotype was detected many times. The chain carries TRBV24-1 and TRBJ2-7, with 11 bases lining up with TRBD2. Germline assignment: CDR1 KGHDR and CDR2 SFDVKD. CDR3 length equals 14 residues. Trimming cost V 4 bases and J 6 bases; bases outside gene matches: 4. The CDR3 region is CATSESSGRSEQYF. The CDR3 DNA sequence: TGTGCCACCAGTGAGTCTAGCGGGAGGTCCGAGCAGTACTTC.

This clonotype was observed many times. The chain couples TRBV6-4 to TRBJ2-5; 11 bases fit TRBD1. Trimming cost V 5 bases and J 6 bases; bases outside gene matches: 17. The length of the CDR3 is 18 residues. Germline CDR1 and CDR2: MRHNA and SNTAGT. Here the CDR3 DNA reads TGTGCCAGCAGTCCCCGAGTCCCGGGACAGGGGGTTGTGCAGACCCAGTACTTC. Protein product: CASSPRVPGQGVVQTQYF.

The chain couples TRBV7-2 to TRBJ1-2; D is uncertain. V dropped 2 bases and J dropped 5 bases, with 9 bases sitting between them. CDR3 length: 13 residues. Germline V gene data show CDR1 as SGHTA and CDR2 as FQGNSA. The CDR3 DNA sequence: TGTGCCAGCAGCTTAACCCAGATTTATGGCTACACCTTC. Translation: CASSLTQIYGYTF.

The chain has TRBV5-5 and TRBJ2-7, with TRBD2 as a possible D gene (5 bases). This CDR3 contains 14 residues. V lost 0 bases and J 3 bases, leaving 10 bases between the germline ends. Germline V lookup: CDR1 SGHKS, CDR2 YYEKEE (reference sequence). CDR3 sequence: CASSLDPGSYEQYF. The CDR3 DNA sequence: TGTGCCAGCAGCTTGGATCCGGGGAGCTACGAGCAGTACTTC. Full variable domain (remainder filled in from reference TRBV5-5 and TRBJ2-7): DAGVTQSPTHLIKTRGQQVTLRCSPISGHKSVSWYQQVLGQGPQFIFQYYEKEERGRGNFPDRFSARQFPNYSSELNVNALLLGDSALYLCASSLDPGSYEQYFGPGTRLTVT.

This clonotype was observed many times. This chain uses TRBV28 with TRBJ1-4; the match to TRBD1 covers 9 bases. Looked up from germline, CDR1 is MDHEN and CDR2 is SYDVKM. The CDR3 has 20 residues. V dropped 6 bases and J dropped 3; count of bases not matched to a gene: 20. CDR3 amino acids: CASSSTRAGQGGSANEKLFF. For the CDR3, the DNA is TGTGCCAGCAGCTCAACCCGTGCGGGACAGGGAGGTTCGGCTAATGAAAAACTGTTTTTT.

The chain has TRBV9 and TRBJ2-7, with D maybe TRBD2 (5 bases). V shed 3 bases and J shed 3 bases, with 7 bases lying between them. There are 12 residues in the CDR3. The V gene's germline CDR1 is SGDLS and CDR2 YYNGEE. The CDR3 DNA reads as TGTGCCAGCAGCGGGGCGGGCTACGAGCAGTACTTC. Translation: CASSGAGYEQYF. Variable domain in full (rest from reference TRBV9 and TRBJ2-7): DSGVTQTPKHLITATGQRVTLRCSPRSGDLSVYWYQQSLDQGLQFLIQYYNGEERAKGNILERFSAQQFPDLHSELNLSSLELGDSALYFCASSGAGYEQYFGPGTRLTVT.

By sample fraction, this clonotype is medium-sized. The chain uses TRBV6-2 or TRBV6-3 and TRBJ2-1; 8 bases are a match to TRBD2. The V segment lost 0 bases and the J segment 6 bases; nucleotides outside the gene matches: 1. The CDR3 is 14 amino acids. CDR1 and CDR2 (germline): MNHEY, SVGEGT. As DNA, the CDR3 is TGTGCCAGCAGTTACTCAGCGGGAGCCAATGAGCAGTTCTTC. This translates into CASSYSAGANEQFF.

The V gene is TRBV5-1, the J gene TRBJ1-3; D not certain. Between the trimmed V and J ends, which lost 0 bases and 6 bases, there was a span of 7 bases. The V gene's germline CDR1 is SGHRS and CDR2 YFSETQ. This CDR3 has 13 amino acids. DNA of the CDR3: TGCGCCAGCAGCTTGGACCTGTCAAACACCATATATTTT. The encoded protein is CASSLDLSNTIYF.

The chain uses TRBV20-1 and TRBJ2-2, with 7 bases lining up with TRBD2. J lost 3 bases, V lost 3 bases, and 7 bases had no gene match. The length of the CDR3 is 15 residues. Germline V gene sequence: CDR1 DFQATT, CDR2 SNEGSKA (reference sequence). The CDR3 bases are TGCAGTGCTAGGGGAGGGTTTTGGGACACCGGGGAGCTGTTTTTT. It translates to CSARGGFWDTGELFF.

This clonotype was found a few times. The rearrangement links TRBV2 to TRBJ2-2; D possibly corresponds to TRBD1 (5 bases). The ends were cut back, 10 bases at V and 4 bases at J, with 10 bases in the middle. Germline V gene lookup returns CDR1 SNHLY and CDR2 FYNNEI. This CDR3 spans 12 amino acids. CDR3 sequence (DNA): TGTGCCATCAAAGACAGCACCGGGGAGCTGTTTTTT. Translation gives CAIKDSTGELFF.

This clonotype was counted only a few times. The genes are TRBV20-1 and TRBJ2-2; no reliable D call. CDR1 is DFQATT and CDR2 is SNEGSKA in the germline V gene (reference sequence). This CDR3 comprises 12 residues. V lost 4 bases, J lost 5 bases, and 8 bases lay in between. CDR3 nucleotide sequence: TGCAGTGCTACACCTAAAACCGGGGAGCTGTTTTTT. Amino acid sequence: CSATPKTGELFF.

This clonotype was seen repeatedly, ten times or more. This chain joins TRBV3-1 and TRBJ1-1; the D gene is possibly TRBD1 (6 bases). CDR1 and CDR2 (germline): LGHDT, YNNKEL (reference sequence). The CDR3 totals 14 residues. V was pared by 3 bases and J by 2 bases, with 10 bases between. CDR3 sequence: CASSQVTGNTEAFF. The CDR3 nucleotides are TGTGCCAGCAGCCAGGTGACAGGAAACACTGAAGCTTTCTTT.

This clonotype was counted at least ten times. CDR3 DNA sequence: TGTGCCAGCAGCTTGGGGGCGAACACTGAAGCTTTCTTT. It specifies CASSLGANTEAFF. The J gene is TRBJ1-1, the V gene TRBV7-7; TRBD1 is a possible D gene (6 bases). CDR3 length: 13 amino acids. Germline CDR1 and CDR2: SSHAT and FNYEAQ (reference sequence). V lost 3 bases and J lost 1, with 6 bases in between.

This clonotype was seen at least ten times. The chain combines TRBV7-3 with TRBJ2-1, with D perhaps TRBD2 (5 bases). The CDR3 contains 15 residues. The V end lost 1 base, the J end lost 0 bases, and 7 bases lay between the germline ends. Per the germline V gene, CDR1 is SGHTA and CDR2 is FQGTGA. The DNA of the CDR3 is TGTGCCAGCAGCTTAAGACTATCCTCCTACAATGAGCAGTTCTTC. This gives the protein CASSLRLSSYNEQFF.

Points on this clonotype: A much larger clone is a single base away; this may be a read error. The chain is built from TRBV5-1 and TRBJ2-7; D might be TRBD2 (5 bases). This CDR3 has 16 residues. Per the germline V gene, CDR1 is SGHRS and CDR2 is YFSETQ. Written as DNA, the CDR3 is TGCGCCGGCAGCTTAAGACCGGGTCCGGAGGTCTACGAGCAGTACTTC. It encodes CAGSLRPGPEVYEQYF.

This clonotype showed up many times. This sequence joins TRBV7-9 and TRBJ2-7; TRBD1 matches 7 bases. CDR1 and CDR2 (germline): SEHNR, FQNEAQ (reference sequence). With V trimmed by 3 bases and J by 2 bases, 4 bases remained unmatched. The CDR3 spans 14 residues. CDR3: CASSFGTATYEQYF. The CDR3 DNA reads as TGTGCCAGCAGCTTCGGGACAGCTACCTACGAGCAGTACTTC.

This clonotype was counted at least ten times. The rearrangement joins TRBV10-3 to TRBJ2-7; the D gene could be TRBD1 or TRBD2 (5 bases each). In germline, CDR1 is ENHRY, CDR2 SYGVKD. V lost 10 bases and J 4 bases, leaving 26 bases between the germline ends. This CDR3 region has 16 residues. The CDR3 protein is CATRRVQGDATYEQYF. The CDR3 region has the DNA TGTGCCACCAGGCGGGTGCAAGGGGACGCTACTTACGAGCAGTACTTC.

This clonotype has more than one count but fewer than ten. The rearrangement uses TRBV5-4 and TRBJ1-2; a weak D match, TRBD1 (6 bases). V was cut by 3 bases and J by 2 bases, with 20 bases left in between. The CDR3 consists of 17 residues. Germline V gives CDR1 SGHNT, CDR2 YYREEE (reference sequence). The CDR3 loop reads CASSSLQGTFANYGYTF. The CDR3 DNA is TGTGCCAGCAGCTCTCTCCAGGGGACGTTTGCGAACTATGGCTACACCTTC.

Comments on this clonotype: An end of the junction does not agree with germline; a read error may underlie this. This rearrangement joins TRBV6-4 to TRBJ2-1, with 7 bases fitting TRBD2. The length of the CDR3 is 15 residues. Germline V CDR1 and CDR2: MRHNA, SNTAGT. In DNA, the CDR3 is TGTGCCAGCAGTGACTTATTGAGGGACTACAATGAGCGGTTCTTC. Translation: CASSDLLRDYNERFF.

This clonotype was detected ten times or more. V usage is TRBV7-2 and J usage is TRBJ2-1; possible D gene TRBD2, 5 bases. Per the germline V gene, CDR1 is SGHTA and CDR2 is FQGNSA. The CDR3 has 13 residues. V lost 5 bases and J 9 bases, leaving 14 bases between the germline ends. As DNA, the CDR3 is TGTGCCAGCAGCCGGGAAGGGTACGGTGAGCAGTTCTTC. Its protein is CASSREGYGEQFF.

This clonotype was counted many times. The chain couples TRBV12-5 to TRBJ2-3, with D possibly matching TRBD1 (7 bases). V was clipped by 5 bases and J by 0 bases, with 15 bases between them. This CDR3 is 16 amino acids long. Per germline, CDR1 LGHNT and CDR2 FRNRAP. The CDR3 region has the DNA TGTGCTAGTGGTCCAGGACAGGACTATAGCACAGATACGCAGTATTTT. Amino acid sequence: CASGPGQDYSTDTQYF.

V is TRBV12-5 and J is TRBJ2-1; no definite D call. Germline CDR1 is LGHNT and CDR2 is FRNRAP. The CDR3 length is 12 residues. This CDR3 is CVSGLWHYEQFF. The DNA for the CDR3 is TGTGTTTCTGGTTTGTGGCATTATGAGCAGTTCTTC.

The chain combines TRBV7-2 with TRBJ2-1, with 8 bases identical to TRBD1. Trimming removed 5 bases from V and 4 bases from J; junction bases left unmatched: 7. This CDR3 contains 15 residues. Germline V gene sequence: CDR1 SGHTA, CDR2 FQGNSA. The DNA for the CDR3 is TGTGCCAGCAGCCTAACAACAGGGGGGTACAATGAGCAGTTCTTC. Its translation: CASSLTTGGYNEQFF.

There are many counts of this clonotype. As DNA, the CDR3 is TGTGCCAGCAGTTTCCAACCCAGGGGTCGTGGGTACACCGGGGAGCTGTTTTTT. Translated, it gives CASSFQPRGRGYTGELFF. The chain couples TRBV28 to TRBJ2-2; a possible D gene is TRBD1 (6 bases). V gave up 3 bases and J gave up 3 bases, with 20 bases separating them. The CDR3 sequence is 18 residues long. Germline assignment: CDR1 MDHEN and CDR2 SYDVKM.

In this sample, this clonotype turned up many times. V gene TRBV11-2 combines with J gene TRBJ2-7, with D maybe TRBD2 (6 bases). The germline CDR1 and CDR2 sequences are SGHAT and FQNNGV. The germline V and J ends were trimmed by 0 bases and 2 bases, with 11 bases remaining between them. The CDR3 consists of 15 residues. Written as DNA, the CDR3 is TGTGCCAGCAGCTTAGATCTGCGCGGGGCCTACGAGCAGTACTTC. Its translation is CASSLDLRGAYEQYF.

Many counts were recorded for this clonotype. This chain joins TRBV20-1 and TRBJ2-3; D possibly corresponds to TRBD1 (6 bases). The CDR3 contains 15 residues. With 2 bases removed from V and 0 bases from J, the gap between germline ends came to 12 bases. Germline V gene lookup returns CDR1 DFQATT and CDR2 SNEGSKA (reference sequence). The CDR3 region has the DNA TGCAGTGCTAGAACCAACAGGGAAAGCACAGATACGCAGTATTTT. As protein: CSARTNRESTDTQYF.